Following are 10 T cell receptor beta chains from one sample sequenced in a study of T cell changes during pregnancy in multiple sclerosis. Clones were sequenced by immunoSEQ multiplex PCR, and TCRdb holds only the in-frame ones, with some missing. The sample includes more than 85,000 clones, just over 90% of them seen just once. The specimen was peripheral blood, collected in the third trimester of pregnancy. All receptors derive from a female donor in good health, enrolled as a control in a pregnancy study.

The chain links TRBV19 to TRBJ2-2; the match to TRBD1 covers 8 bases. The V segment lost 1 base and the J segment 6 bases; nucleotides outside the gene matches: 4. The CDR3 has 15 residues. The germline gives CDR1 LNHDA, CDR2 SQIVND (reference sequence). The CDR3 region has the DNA TGTGCCAGTAGTATAGGGAGGGACAGGCCCGGGGAGCTGTTTTTT. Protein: CASSIGRDRPGELFF.

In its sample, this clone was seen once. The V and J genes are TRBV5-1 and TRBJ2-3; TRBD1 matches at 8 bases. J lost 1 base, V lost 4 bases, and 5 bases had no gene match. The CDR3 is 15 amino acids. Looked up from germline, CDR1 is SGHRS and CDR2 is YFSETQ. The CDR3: CASSPVTGGTDTQYF. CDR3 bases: TGCGCCAGCAGCCCGGTGACAGGGGGCACAGATACGCAGTATTTT.

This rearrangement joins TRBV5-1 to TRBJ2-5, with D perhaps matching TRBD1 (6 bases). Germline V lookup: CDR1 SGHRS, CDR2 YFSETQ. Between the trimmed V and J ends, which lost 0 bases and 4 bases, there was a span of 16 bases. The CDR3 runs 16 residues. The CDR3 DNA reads TGCGCCAGCAGCTTGGGTGACAGGCTTGTCGTAGAGACCCAGTACTTC. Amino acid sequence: CASSLGDRLVVETQYF.

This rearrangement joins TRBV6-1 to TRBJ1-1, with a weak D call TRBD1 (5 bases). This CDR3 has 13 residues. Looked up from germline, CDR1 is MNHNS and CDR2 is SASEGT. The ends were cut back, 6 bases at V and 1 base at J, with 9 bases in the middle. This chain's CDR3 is CASRTDRNTEAFF. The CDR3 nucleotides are TGTGCCAGCAGAACCGACAGGAACACTGAAGCTTTCTTT.

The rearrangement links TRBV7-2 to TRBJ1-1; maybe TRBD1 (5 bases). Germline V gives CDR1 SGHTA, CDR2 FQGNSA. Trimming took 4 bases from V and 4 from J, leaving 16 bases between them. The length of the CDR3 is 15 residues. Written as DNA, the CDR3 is TGTGCCAGCAGCTCGTCAGGGCTGGGAAGCACTGAAGCTTTCTTT. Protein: CASSSSGLGSTEAFF.

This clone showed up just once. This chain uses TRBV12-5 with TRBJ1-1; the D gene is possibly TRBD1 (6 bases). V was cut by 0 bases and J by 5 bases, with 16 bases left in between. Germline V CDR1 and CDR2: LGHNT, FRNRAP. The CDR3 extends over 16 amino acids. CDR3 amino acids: CASGLVVHREVTEAFF. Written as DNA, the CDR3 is TGTGCTAGTGGTTTGGTAGTCCACAGGGAAGTTACTGAAGCTTTCTTT.

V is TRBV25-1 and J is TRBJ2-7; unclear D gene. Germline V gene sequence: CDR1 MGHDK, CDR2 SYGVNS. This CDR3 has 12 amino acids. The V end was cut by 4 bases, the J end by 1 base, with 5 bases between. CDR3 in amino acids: CASSGLSYEQYF. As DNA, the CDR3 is TGTGCCAGCAGTGGTCTATCCTACGAGCAGTACTTC.

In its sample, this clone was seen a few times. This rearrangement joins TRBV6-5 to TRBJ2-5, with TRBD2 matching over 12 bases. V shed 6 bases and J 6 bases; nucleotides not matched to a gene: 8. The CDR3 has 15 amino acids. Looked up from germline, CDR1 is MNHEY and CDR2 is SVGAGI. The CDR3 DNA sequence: TGTGCCAGCAGGCTTCTAGCGGGAGGGCCCAAGACCCAGTACTTC. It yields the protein CASRLLAGGPKTQYF.

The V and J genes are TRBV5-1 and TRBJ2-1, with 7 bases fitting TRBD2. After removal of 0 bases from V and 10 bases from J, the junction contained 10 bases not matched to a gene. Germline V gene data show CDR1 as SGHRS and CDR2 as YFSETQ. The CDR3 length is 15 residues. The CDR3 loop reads CASSLGPAGEGEQFF. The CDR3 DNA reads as TGCGCCAGCAGCTTGGGACCGGCGGGAGAAGGCGAGCAGTTCTTC.

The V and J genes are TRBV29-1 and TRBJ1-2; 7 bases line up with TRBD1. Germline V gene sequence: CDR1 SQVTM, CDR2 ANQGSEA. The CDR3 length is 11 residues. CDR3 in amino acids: CSAYRGTGYTF. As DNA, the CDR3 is TGCAGTGCCTACAGGGGAACCGGCTACACCTTC.